The text below deals with one T cell receptor beta chain. The data stem from a study of T cell changes during pregnancy in multiple sclerosis. Clones were sequenced by immunoSEQ multiplex PCR, and TCRdb holds only the in-frame ones, with some missing. This table has about 58,000 clones, about 90% appearing once. V lost 4 bases, J lost 5 bases, and 11 bases lay in between. This CDR3 has 13 residues. Germline values: CDR1 SQVTM, CDR2 ANQGSEA. This chain links TRBV29-1 with TRBJ2-2, with a tentative D call TRBD1 (5 bases). The specimen was CD4+ T cells from peripheral blood mononuclear cells, collected after pregnancy. The origin of this receptor is a female donor in good health, enrolled as a control in a pregnancy study. This CDR3 reads CSVGQGWTGELFF. Written as DNA, the CDR3 is TGCAGCGTTGGGCAGGGTTGGACCGGGGAGCTGTTTTTT.